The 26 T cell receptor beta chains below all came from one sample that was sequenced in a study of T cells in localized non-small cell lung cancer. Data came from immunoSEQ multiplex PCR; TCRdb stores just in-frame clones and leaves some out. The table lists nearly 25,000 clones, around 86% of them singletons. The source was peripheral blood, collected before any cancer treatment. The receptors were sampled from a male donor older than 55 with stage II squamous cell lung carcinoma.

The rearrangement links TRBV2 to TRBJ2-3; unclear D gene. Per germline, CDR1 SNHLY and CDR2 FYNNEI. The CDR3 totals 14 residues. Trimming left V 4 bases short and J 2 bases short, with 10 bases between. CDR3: CASSVVDFTDTQYF. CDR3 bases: TGTGCCAGCAGTGTTGTAGATTTCACAGATACGCAGTATTTT.

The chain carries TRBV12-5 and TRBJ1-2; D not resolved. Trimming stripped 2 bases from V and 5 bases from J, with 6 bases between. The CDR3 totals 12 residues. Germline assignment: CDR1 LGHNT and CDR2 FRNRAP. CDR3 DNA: TGTGCTAGTGGTTTGCCGGGGTATGGCTACACCTTC. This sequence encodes CASGLPGYGYTF.

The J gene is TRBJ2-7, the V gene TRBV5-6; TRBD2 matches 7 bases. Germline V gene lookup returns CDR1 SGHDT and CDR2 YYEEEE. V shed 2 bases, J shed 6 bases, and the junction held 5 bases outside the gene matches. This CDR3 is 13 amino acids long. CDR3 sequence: CASSFAGAGEQYF. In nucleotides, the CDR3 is TGTGCCAGCAGCTTCGCGGGAGCGGGCGAGCAGTACTTC.

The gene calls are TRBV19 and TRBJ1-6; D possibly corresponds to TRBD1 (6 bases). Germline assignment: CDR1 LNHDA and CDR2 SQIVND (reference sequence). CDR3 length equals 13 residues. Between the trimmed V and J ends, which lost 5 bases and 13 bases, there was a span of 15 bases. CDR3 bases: TGTGCCAGTAGTTCTCCGGACAGCTTTCCCCTCCACTTT. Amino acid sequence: CASSSPDSFPLHF.

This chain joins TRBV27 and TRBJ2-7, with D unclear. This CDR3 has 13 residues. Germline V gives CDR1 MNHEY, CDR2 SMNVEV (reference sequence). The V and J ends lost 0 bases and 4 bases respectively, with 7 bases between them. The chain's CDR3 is CASSLSKGYEQYF. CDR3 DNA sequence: TGTGCCAGCAGTTTATCGAAGGGTTACGAGCAGTACTTC.

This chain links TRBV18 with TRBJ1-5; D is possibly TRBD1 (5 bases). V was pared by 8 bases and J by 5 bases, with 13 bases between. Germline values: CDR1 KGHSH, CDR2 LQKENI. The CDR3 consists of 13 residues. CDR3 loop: CASASGSDQPQHF. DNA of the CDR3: TGTGCCAGCGCTTCAGGGTCCGATCAGCCCCAGCATTTT.

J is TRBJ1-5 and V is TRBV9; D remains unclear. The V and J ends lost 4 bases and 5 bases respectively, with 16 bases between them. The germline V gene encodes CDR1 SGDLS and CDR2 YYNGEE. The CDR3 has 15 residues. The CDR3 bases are TGTGCCAGCAGCTCCAGCTCCACGGGCGATCAGCCCCAGCATTTT. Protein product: CASSSSSTGDQPQHF.

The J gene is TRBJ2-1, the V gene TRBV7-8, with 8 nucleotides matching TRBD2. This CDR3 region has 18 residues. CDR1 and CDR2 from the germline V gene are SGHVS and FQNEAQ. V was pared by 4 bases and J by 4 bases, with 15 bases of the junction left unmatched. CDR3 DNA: TGTGCCAGCAGCTCTTACCTCGGAACTAGCGGAAAATACAATGAGCAGTTCTTC. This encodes CASSSYLGTSGKYNEQFF.

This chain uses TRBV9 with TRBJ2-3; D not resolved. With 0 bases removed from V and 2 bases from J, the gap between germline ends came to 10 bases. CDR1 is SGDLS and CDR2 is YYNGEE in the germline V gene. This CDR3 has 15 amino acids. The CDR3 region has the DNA TGTGCCAGCAGCGTAGTTCCCCAGCACACAGATACGCAGTATTTT. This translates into CASSVVPQHTDTQYF. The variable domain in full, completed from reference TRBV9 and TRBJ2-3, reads DSGVTQTPKHLITATGQRVTLRCSPRSGDLSVYWYQQSLDQGLQFLIQYYNGEERAKGNILERFSAQQFPDLHSELNLSSLELGDSALYFCASSVVPQHTDTQYFGPGTRLTVL.

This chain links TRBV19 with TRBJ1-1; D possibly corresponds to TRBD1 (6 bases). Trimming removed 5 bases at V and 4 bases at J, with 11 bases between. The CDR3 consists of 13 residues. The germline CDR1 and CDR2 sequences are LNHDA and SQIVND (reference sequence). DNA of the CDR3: TGTGCCAGTAGTCTCCAGGGGACCACTGAAGCTTTCTTT. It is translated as CASSLQGTTEAFF.

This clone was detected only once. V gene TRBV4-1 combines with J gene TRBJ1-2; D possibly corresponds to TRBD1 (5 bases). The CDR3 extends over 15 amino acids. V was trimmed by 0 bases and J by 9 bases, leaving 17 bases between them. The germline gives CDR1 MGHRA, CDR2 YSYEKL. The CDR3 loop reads CASSQEVTVKGSYTF. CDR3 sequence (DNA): TGCGCCAGCAGCCAAGAGGTGACAGTAAAAGGTAGCTACACCTTC.

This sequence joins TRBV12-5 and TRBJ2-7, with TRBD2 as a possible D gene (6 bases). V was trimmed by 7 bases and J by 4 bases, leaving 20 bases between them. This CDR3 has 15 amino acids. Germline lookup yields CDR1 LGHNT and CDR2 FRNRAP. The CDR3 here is CASAPGVGLTYEQYF. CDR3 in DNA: TGTGCTAGTGCCCCGGGGGTAGGGCTTACATACGAGCAGTACTTC.

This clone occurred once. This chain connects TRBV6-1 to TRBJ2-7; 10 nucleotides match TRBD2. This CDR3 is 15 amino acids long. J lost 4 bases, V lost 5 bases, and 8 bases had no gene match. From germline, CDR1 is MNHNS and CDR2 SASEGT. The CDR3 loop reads CASSPRASGGYEQYF. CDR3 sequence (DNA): TGTGCCAGCAGTCCCCGAGCTAGCGGGGGATACGAGCAGTACTTC.

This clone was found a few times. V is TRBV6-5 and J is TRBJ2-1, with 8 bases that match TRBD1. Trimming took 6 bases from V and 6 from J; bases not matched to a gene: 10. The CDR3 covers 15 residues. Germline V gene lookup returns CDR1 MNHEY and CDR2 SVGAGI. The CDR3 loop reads CASRSRDRNGNEQFF. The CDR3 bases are TGTGCCAGCAGATCCCGGGACAGGAATGGCAATGAGCAGTTCTTC.

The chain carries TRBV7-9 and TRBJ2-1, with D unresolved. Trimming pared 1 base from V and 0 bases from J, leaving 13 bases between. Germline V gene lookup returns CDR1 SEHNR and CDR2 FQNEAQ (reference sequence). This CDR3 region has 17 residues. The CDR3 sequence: CASSLGLTPSSYNEQFF. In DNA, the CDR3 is TGTGCCAGCAGCTTAGGGCTCACTCCGAGCTCCTACAATGAGCAGTTCTTC.

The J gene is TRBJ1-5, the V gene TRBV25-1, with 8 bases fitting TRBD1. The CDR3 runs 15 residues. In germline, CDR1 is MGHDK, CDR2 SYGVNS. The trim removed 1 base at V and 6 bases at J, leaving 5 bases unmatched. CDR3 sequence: CASSESTGVGQPQHF. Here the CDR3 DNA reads TGTGCCAGCAGTGAATCGACAGGGGTCGGTCAGCCCCAGCATTTT.

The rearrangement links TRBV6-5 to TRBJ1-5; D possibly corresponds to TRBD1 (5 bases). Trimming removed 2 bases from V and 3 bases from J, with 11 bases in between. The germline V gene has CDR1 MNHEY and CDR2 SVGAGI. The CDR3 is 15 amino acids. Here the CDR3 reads CASSYPGRDNQPQHF. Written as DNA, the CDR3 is TGTGCCAGCAGTTACCCGGGACGAGACAATCAGCCCCAGCATTTT.

CDR3 nucleotide sequence: TGCGCCAGCAGCAAAGGTGACGGGGGGGCCCTGCAGTTCTTC. This sequence encodes CASSKGDGGALQFF. The chain joins TRBV4-1 to TRBJ2-1, with 8 bases that match TRBD2. V lost 5 bases to trimming and J lost 12 bases; unmatched junction nucleotides: 12. This CDR3 region has 14 residues. CDR1 and CDR2 (germline): MGHRA, YSYEKL.

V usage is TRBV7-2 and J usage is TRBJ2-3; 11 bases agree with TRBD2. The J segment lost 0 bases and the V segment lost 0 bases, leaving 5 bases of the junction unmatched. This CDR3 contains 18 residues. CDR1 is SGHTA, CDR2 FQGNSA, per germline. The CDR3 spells CASSLARTSGSSTDTQYF. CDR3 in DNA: TGTGCCAGCAGCTTAGCGAGGACTAGCGGGTCTAGCACAGATACGCAGTATTTT.

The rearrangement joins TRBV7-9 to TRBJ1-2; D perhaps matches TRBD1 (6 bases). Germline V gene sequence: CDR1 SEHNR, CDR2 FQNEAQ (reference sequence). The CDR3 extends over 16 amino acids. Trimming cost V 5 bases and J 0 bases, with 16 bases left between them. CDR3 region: CASSTTRTAANYGYTF. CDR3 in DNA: TGTGCCAGCAGCACGACCCGGACAGCTGCTAACTATGGCTACACCTTC.

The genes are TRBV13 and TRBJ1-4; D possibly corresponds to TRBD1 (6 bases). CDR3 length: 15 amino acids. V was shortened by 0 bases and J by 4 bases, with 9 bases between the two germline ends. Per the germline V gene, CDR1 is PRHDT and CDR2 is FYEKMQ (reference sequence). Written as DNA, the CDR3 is TGTGCCAGCAGCTTAGGCGGCAGGGGTAATGAAAAACTGTTTTTT. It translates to CASSLGGRGNEKLFF. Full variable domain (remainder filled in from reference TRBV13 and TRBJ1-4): AAGVIQSPRHLIKEKRETATLKCYPIPRHDTVYWYQQGPGQDPQFLISFYEKMQSDKGSIPDRFSAQQFSDYHSELNMSSLELGDSALYFCASSLGGRGNEKLFFGSGTQLSVL.

CDR3 nucleotides: TGTGCCAGCAGTGTACAGGAAAACACCGGGGAGCTGTTTTTT. Protein: CASSVQENTGELFF. The chain couples TRBV27 to TRBJ2-2; possible D gene TRBD1, 5 bases. Trimming shortened V by 5 bases and J by 2 bases, and 9 bases separated the two germline ends. The CDR3 runs to 14 residues. CDR1 is MNHEY, CDR2 SMNVEV, per germline (reference sequence).

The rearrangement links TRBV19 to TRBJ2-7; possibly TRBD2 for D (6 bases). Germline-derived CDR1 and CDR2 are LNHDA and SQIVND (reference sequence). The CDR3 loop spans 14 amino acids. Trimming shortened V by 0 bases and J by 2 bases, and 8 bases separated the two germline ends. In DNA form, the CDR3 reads TGTGCCAGTAGTATAGAAGCGGGCCCCTACGAGCAGTACTTC. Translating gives CASSIEAGPYEQYF. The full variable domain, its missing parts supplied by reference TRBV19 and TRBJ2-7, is DGGITQSPKYLFRKEGQNVTLSCEQNLNHDAMYWYRQDPGQGLRLIYYSQIVNDFQKGDIAEGYSVSREKKESFPLTVTSAQKNPTAFYLCASSIEAGPYEQYFGPGTRLTVT.

The CDR3 coding sequence is TGTGCCTGGGGCCGAGAGAATGGCTACACCTTC. This codes for CAWGRENGYTF. The chain uses TRBV30 and TRBJ1-2, with D unresolved. Germline V CDR1 and CDR2: GTSNPN, SVGIG (reference sequence). The CDR3 has 11 residues. Trimming stripped 5 bases from V and 6 bases from J, with 10 bases between.

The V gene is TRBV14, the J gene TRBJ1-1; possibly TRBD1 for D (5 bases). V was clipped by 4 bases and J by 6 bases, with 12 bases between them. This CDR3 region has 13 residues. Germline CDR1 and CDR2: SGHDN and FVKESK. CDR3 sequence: CASSRAREAEAFF. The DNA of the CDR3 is TGTGCCAGCAGCCGTGCCAGGGAGGCTGAAGCTTTCTTT.

In DNA, the CDR3 is TGTGCCAGCAGTCCGCTTGCGGGGCTCTACACTGAAGCTTTCTTT. Translation gives CASSPLAGLYTEAFF. The chain has TRBV28 and TRBJ1-1; D perhaps matches TRBD1 (5 bases). CDR1 is MDHEN and CDR2 is SYDVKM in the germline V gene. The CDR3 spans 15 residues. The germline V and J ends were trimmed by 5 bases and 3 bases, with 16 bases remaining between them.